This T cell receptor (beta chain) was profiled in a study of cytomegalovirus exposure and HLA in healthy donors. The CDR3 is 17 amino acids. Both 60 Vbeta primers and 13 Jbeta primers went into the PCR. The method was immunoSEQ multiplex PCR; TCRdb's version includes in-frame clones alone and lacks a portion of them. The repertoire holds about 130,000 clones, with approximately 69% as singletons. This clone was observed a single time. Its specificity is not known. Study results and limitations: Later analysis identified a missense DCLRE1C variant that was linked to TCR beta V- and J-gene trimming.

Sample: PBMCs. The TCR comes from a man in his forties in good health and CMV-seropositive. V is TRBV21-1 and J is TRBJ1-1. TRBV21-1 is recorded as a pseudogene. The CDR3 region is CASSKEAGKGWRTEAFF. CDR3 sequence (DNA): TGTGCCAGCAGCAAAGAAGCGGGTAAGGGCTGGAGGACTGAAGCTTTCTTT.